The clone carrying this T cell receptor (beta chain) was seen a handful of times. These data originate in a study of T cells in Graves' hyperthyroidism and ophthalmopathy. From RNA transcripts, TCR beta CDR3 regions were amplified. When the TCR CDR3 underwent first-round RT-PCR, the HTBI primer set was used. TCRdb reanalysed the multiplex PCR reads using MiXCR and keeps one entry per CDR3 protein. The sample contains about 640,000 distinct CDR3 sequences, less than 25% of which appear only once. Deletions cut 2 bases from V and 0 bases from J, with 5 bases between. Germline lookup yields CDR1 LGHDT and CDR2 YNNKEL (reference sequence). The CDR3 runs 13 residues. In making diagnoses, clinical symptoms, serum thyroxine and TRAb, thyroid ultrasound and orbital computed tomography were all used.

Specimen: blood. The TCR comes from a man younger than 45 with Graves' ophthalmopathy. The chain has TRBV3-1 and TRBJ2-7; D not resolved. CDR3 nucleotide sequence: TGTGCCAGCAGCCAATCACCCTCCTACGAGCAGTACTTC. As protein: CASSQSPSYEQYF.